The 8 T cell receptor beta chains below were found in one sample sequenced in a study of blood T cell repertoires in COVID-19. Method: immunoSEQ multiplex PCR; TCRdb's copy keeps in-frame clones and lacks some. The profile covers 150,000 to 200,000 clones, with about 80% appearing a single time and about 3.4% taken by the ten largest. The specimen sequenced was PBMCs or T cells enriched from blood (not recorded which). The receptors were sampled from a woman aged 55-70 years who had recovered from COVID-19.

The CDR3 spells CAVLIGTIMNTEAFF. The CDR3 DNA is TGCGCCGTCCTTATCGGGACAATCATGAACACTGAAGCTTTCTTT. The chain links TRBV23-1 to TRBJ1-1; a possible D gene is TRBD1 (6 bases). TRBV23-1 is an ORF, with its function uncertain. The CDR3 extends over 15 amino acids. V dropped 11 bases and J dropped 0 bases, with 19 bases sitting between them.

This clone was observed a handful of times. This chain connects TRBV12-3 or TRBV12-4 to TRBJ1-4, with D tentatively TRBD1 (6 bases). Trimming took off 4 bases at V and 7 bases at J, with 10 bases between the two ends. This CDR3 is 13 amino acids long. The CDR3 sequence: CASSSDRIEKLFF. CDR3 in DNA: TGTGCCAGCAGTTCCGACAGGATTGAAAAACTGTTTTTT.

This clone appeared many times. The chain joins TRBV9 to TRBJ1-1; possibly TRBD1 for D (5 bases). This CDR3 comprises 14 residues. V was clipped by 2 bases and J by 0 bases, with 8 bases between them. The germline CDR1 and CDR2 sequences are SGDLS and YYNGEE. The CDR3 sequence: CASSVVGLNTEAFF. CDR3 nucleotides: TGTGCCAGCAGCGTTGTGGGGCTGAACACTGAAGCTTTCTTT.

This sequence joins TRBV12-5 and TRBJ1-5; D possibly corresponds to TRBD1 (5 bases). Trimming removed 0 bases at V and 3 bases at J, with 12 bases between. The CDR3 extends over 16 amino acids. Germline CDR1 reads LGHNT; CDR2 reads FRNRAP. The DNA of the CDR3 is TGTGCTAGTGGTTTGGTAGTAGGGGTTTTCAATCAGCCCCAGCATTTT. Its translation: CASGLVVGVFNQPQHF.

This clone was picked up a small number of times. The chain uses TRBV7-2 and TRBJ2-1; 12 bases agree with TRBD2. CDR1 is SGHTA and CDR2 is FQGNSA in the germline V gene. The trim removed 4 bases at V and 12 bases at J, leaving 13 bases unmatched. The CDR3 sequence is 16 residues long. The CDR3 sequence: CASSSTSGGAQAGQFF. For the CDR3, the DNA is TGTGCCAGCAGCTCGACTAGCGGGGGAGCTCAGGCGGGGCAGTTCTTC.

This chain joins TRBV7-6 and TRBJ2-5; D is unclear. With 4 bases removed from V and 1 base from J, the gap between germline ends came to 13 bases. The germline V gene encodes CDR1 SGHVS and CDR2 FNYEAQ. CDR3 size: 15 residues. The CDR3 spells CASSSPLHSQETQYF. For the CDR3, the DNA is TGTGCCAGCAGCTCACCCCTCCACAGCCAAGAGACCCAGTACTTC.

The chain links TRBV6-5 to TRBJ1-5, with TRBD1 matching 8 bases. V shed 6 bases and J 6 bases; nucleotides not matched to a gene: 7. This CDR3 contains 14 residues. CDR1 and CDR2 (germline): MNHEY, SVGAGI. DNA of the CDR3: TGTGCCAGCAGGACAGGGGCTTCTACTCAGCCCCAGCATTTT. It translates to CASRTGASTQPQHF.

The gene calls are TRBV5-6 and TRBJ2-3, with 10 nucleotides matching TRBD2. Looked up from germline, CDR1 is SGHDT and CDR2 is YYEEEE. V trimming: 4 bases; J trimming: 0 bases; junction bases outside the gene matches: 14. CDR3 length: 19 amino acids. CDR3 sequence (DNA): TGTGCCAGCAGCCCCTTATTCGGACTAGCGGATGTTAGCACAGATACGCAGTATTTT. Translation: CASSPLFGLADVSTDTQYF.